This T cell receptor delta chain was sequenced in a study of gamma-delta T cells after stem cell transplantation. TCRdb applied CATT to the RT-PCR reads for clone calling. The repertoire holds about 2,400 delta-chain clones, around 40% seen once, with approximately 15% in the top ten. Trimming removed 3 bases from V and 0 bases from J, with 22 bases in between. The CDR3 covers 18 residues. From germline, CDR1 is GEAIGNYY and CDR2 EKD. The sample consisted of gamma-delta T cells. This sequence originates from a human donor. It is not recorded whose cells these are; they may come from a transplant donor. The rearrangement joins TRDV2 to TRDJ1; D perhaps matches TRDD3 (5 bases). Here the CDR3 DNA reads TGTGCCTGTGACGGCTTAGTCCGGGATTCGGTGTACACCGATAAACTCATCTTT. This encodes CACDGLVRDSVYTDKLIF.